The source of this TCR beta chain is a study of cytomegalovirus exposure and HLA in healthy donors. PCR amplification relied on 60 Vbeta primers (plus 13 Jbeta primers). TCRdb's table, derived via immunoSEQ multiplex PCR, lists solely in-frame clones and lacks some. This sample has about 180,000 clones, with almost 85% found just once. General study points: Investigators reported 150 to 200 TCR beta chains as tied to cytomegalovirus. Productive status was seen about 87% or about 30% of the time for most TCR beta V segments in an earlier analysis. Sequencing artifact likely explains a cluster of highly shared sequence variants.

Between the trimmed V and J ends, which lost 0 bases and 6 bases, there was a span of 12 bases. This CDR3 region has 15 residues. Germline assignment: CDR1 MNHNY and CDR2 SVGAGI (reference sequence). This clone came up a few times. The antigen is undetermined. This chain joins TRBV6-6 and TRBJ1-5; D is unresolved. The sequence was collected from a boy aged 2-9 years in good health and CMV-seronegative. Specimen: PBMCs. The DNA for the CDR3 is TGTGCCAGCAGTTACTCACCCGAACTAGGTCAGCCCCAGCATTTT. Protein product: CASSYSPELGQPQHF.